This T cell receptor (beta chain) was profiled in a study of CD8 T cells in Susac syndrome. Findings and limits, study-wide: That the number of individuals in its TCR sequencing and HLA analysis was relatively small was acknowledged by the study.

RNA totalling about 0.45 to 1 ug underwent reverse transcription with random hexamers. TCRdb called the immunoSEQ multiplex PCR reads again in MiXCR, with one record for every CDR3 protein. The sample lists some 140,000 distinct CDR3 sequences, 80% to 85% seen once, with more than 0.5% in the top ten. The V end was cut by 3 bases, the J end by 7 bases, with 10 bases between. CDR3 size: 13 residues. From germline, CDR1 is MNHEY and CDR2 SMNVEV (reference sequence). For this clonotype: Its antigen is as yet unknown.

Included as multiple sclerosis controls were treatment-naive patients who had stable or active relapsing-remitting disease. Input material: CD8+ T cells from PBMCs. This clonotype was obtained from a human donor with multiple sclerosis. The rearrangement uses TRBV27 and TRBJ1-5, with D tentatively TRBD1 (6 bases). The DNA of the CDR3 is TGTGCCAGCAGTTTTTCGGGGGGCCAGCCCCAGCATTTT. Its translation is CASSFSGGQPQHF.